This T cell receptor (beta chain) is from a study of brain T cells in children with intractable seizures. Study-wide findings and caveats: Patients' HCMV serostatus was unknown; virus specificity rests on CDR3 similarity alone.

This clone showed up just once. Its specificity is not known. CDR1 and CDR2 from the germline V gene are LGHNA and YSLEER. The CDR3 sequence is 15 residues long. V was cut by 3 bases and J by 5 bases, with 16 bases left in between. The method was immunoSEQ multiplex PCR; TCRdb's version includes in-frame clones alone and lacks a portion of them. The sample contains about 64,000 clones, about 96% of which appear only once. Sequencing was limited to surgery cases with top T cell transcript signatures in brain tissue. Patients received at least one anti-epileptic drug before surgery. Sequences were derived from peripheral blood, sampled at surgery. The chain links TRBV4-3 to TRBJ2-5; D perhaps matches TRBD2 (6 bases). This TCR derives from a boy younger than two with focal cortical dysplasia and intractable seizures. This chain's CDR3 is CASSHLADPWETQYF. The CDR3 coding sequence is TGCGCCAGCAGCCATTTAGCGGACCCCTGGGAGACCCAGTACTTC.